The following is a TCR beta chain sequence with its context. This entry belongs to a study of T-cell reconstitution after alpha-beta-depleted transplantation in children. The germline V gene has CDR1 SGHRS and CDR2 YFSETQ. V lost 4 bases to trimming and J lost 4 bases; unmatched junction nucleotides: 8. This CDR3 has 16 residues. Unique molecular identifiers featured in how the TCRbeta library was prepared. TCRdb re-analysed the PCR reads in MiXCR, keeping a single row per CDR3 protein. The sample holds about 200,000 distinct CDR3 sequences, more than 12% seen once. J is TRBJ2-1 and V is TRBV5-1, with 10 nucleotides matching TRBD2. Here the sequenced sample was PBMCs from the stem cell graft donor, taken from the stem cell graft. This clonotype was sampled from a human donor who donated a stem cell graft to a child with acute lymphoblastic leukemia. The CDR3 sequence: CASSLLAGRDYNEQFF. The CDR3 region has the DNA TGCGCCAGCAGCCTACTAGCGGGACGGGATTACAATGAGCAGTTCTTC.